The source of this TCR beta chain is a study of long-term antiretroviral therapy in people with HIV. Whole-study findings and limits: When set beside controls, HIV repertoires had CDR3 length ranges that were narrower.

Worth noting for this clone: Antigen unknown.

Survey-level resolution applied to immunoSEQ assay v3.0. Per-sample sequencing targets were roughly 40,000-50,000 T-cell genomes. Sequencing used immunoSEQ multiplex PCR; TCRdb keeps in-frame clones, though not all of them. Of 25,000 to 30,000 clones listed, 85% to 95% are singletons. The germline gives CDR1 MNHEY, CDR2 SMNVEV (reference sequence). Trimming cost V 6 bases and J 14 bases, with 17 bases left between them. This CDR3 is 12 amino acids long. This sample comprised unsorted PBMCs, obtained 6.2 years after starting antiretroviral therapy. The V call is TRBV27, the J call TRBJ2-1; the D gene is possibly TRBD1 (7 bases). This receptor was taken from a man aged 35 to 55 with HIV. Here the CDR3 DNA reads TGTGCCAGCAGCTCTACTGACAGGGAGGAGTTCTTC. Translating it yields CASSSTDREEFF.